This record concerns one TCR beta chain sequence. Antigen specificity is unknown. The data were taken from a study of shared clonotypes between healthy human individuals. The V segment lost 0 bases and the J segment 4 bases; nucleotides outside the gene matches: 4. Germline lookup yields CDR1 SGDLS and CDR2 YYNGEE. This CDR3 comprises 15 residues. Study-wide findings and caveats: Generation probabilities were higher for clonotypes shared across all four sorted-subset donors than for unshared ones. Enrolling few donors narrowed the genetic and exposure-history diversity that was represented. Though the depth was large, rarefaction showed that sorted-subset sequencing was incomplete.

Evenly divided among several immunoSEQ plates was the genomic DNA of each subset. The data were produced by immunoSEQ multiplex PCR, yet TCRdb's version contains in-frame clones alone and is incomplete. Seen here are roughly 700,000 clones, less than 95% observed once, and the top ten hold about 34%. Sequencing was performed on memory CD8+ T cells from PBMCs. Specified subset: CD45RO+ cells pooled with CCR7-negative TemRA cells. This chain joins TRBV9 and TRBJ2-5, with 9 bases identical to TRBD1. The receptor comes from a man between 18 and 35 years old in good health. Some clones in this sample may be carry-over from other donors' samples. The CDR3: CASSVAGQGLETQYF. The DNA for the CDR3 is TGTGCCAGCAGCGTAGCGGGACAGGGTTTAGAGACCCAGTACTTC.